The subject of this entry is one T cell receptor (beta chain). The antigen is undetermined. Unmatched junction bases numbered 7, after V lost 10 bases and J lost 4 bases. CDR1 is KGHDR and CDR2 is SFDVKD in the germline V gene. The CDR3 spans 13 residues. Clones were sequenced by immunoSEQ multiplex PCR, and TCRdb holds only the in-frame ones, with some missing. This table has roughly 46,000 clones, 65% to 80% appearing once. Viral peptide pool expansion of antigen-specific CD4+ T cells preceded sequencing in the ViraFEST assay. Scientists isolated CD4+ T cells after a roughly ten-day culture period ended. Each participant was administered two doses of either the BNT162b2 or the mRNA-1273 vaccine. According to the study, vaccine recipients showed no prior SARS-CoV-2 infection and negative nucleocapsid antibodies. Each culture had half its medium swapped for IL-2 medium on days 3 and 7. The record originates from a study of vaccination effects on CD4 cells after COVID-19. Study as a whole: The median interval between the second dose and post-vaccine sampling was 72 days. Broader study findings: Convalescent patients were few in the study, and early post-infection timepoints were absent.

This sequence was found in a human donor who received a COVID-19 vaccine. Material: CD4+ T cells from PBMCs cultured with HCoV-OC43 spike peptides, obtained after COVID-19 vaccination. As for subset: HCoV-OC43 spike overlapping peptide pool stimulation. V usage is TRBV24-1 and J usage is TRBJ1-1; 8 nucleotides match TRBD1. CDR3 protein: CATSTGVGTEAFF. As DNA, the CDR3 is TGTGCCACTTCGACAGGGGTGGGCACTGAAGCTTTCTTT.